The source of this T cell receptor beta chain is a study of blood T cell repertoires in COVID-19. Germline V gives CDR1 SEHNR, CDR2 FQNEAQ (reference sequence). This CDR3 spans 14 amino acids. V was cut by 3 bases and J by 5 bases, with 13 bases left in between. In the original workflow: Quantification of nucleated cells was approximated via reference gene primer amplification. The data were produced by immunoSEQ multiplex PCR, yet TCRdb's version contains in-frame clones alone and is incomplete. V and J calls and clone size come straight from that table; D and trimming were deduced from the DNA. The sample carries about 120,000 clones, 82% recorded once.

This receptor was obtained from a woman in her 70s with acute or convalescent COVID-19. The V call is TRBV7-9, the J call TRBJ1-1; D is unresolved. The specimen was peripheral blood. The CDR3 region has the DNA TGTGCCAGCAGCTTCAACAGCCGAGGGACTGAAGCTTTCTTT. It encodes CASSFNSRGTEAFF.